The clone carrying this TCR beta chain appeared many times. The target antigen is unknown. Germline V lookup: CDR1 KGHSH, CDR2 LQKENI. V was trimmed by 5 bases and J by 7 bases, leaving 15 bases between them. The CDR3 covers 14 residues. This sample was included in a study of metastatic and nonmetastatic thyroid tumors. TCRdb re-analyzed the PCR reads through MiXCR. The sample records 35,000 or so clones, 15% to 20% being singletons. Nobody among the patients had been given any treatment before thyroid surgery. Study-wide findings and caveats: The reported finding was significantly higher TCR beta diversity in malignant thyroid tumors relative to benign nodules, in blood and tumor.

The TCR originated in a male donor with papillary thyroid cancer or a benign thyroid nodule (not recorded which). Some clones in this sample may be carry-over from other donors' samples. Sequencing was performed on blood. This chain links TRBV18 with TRBJ1-5, with D possibly matching TRBD1 (6 bases). CDR3 in DNA: TGTGCCAGCTCATCACAGGGAGTGGAGCAGCCCCAGCATTTT. It encodes CASSSQGVEQPQHF.